These 30 T cell receptor beta chains share one sample of origin, sequenced in a study of T cells in Graves' hyperthyroidism and ophthalmopathy. RNA transcripts gave rise to amplified TCR beta CDR3 regions. The HTBI set primed first-round TCR CDR3 RT-PCR. MiXCR, run by TCRdb on the multiplex PCR reads, gives a single entry per CDR3 protein. The repertoire holds hundreds of thousands of distinct CDR3 sequences, with less than 15% as singletons. Source material: blood. The receptors originated from a woman in her late teens or twenties with Graves' hyperthyroidism.

This clonotype was found many times. V is TRBV6-2 or TRBV6-3 and J is TRBJ2-7; tentative D call: TRBD2 (6 bases). The CDR3 loop spans 14 amino acids. The germline V gene encodes CDR1 MNHEY and CDR2 SVGEGT. V was pared by 2 bases and J by 3 bases, with 11 bases between. The CDR3 DNA reads as TGTGCCAGCAGTTACACGGGAGCCATCTACGAGCAGTACTTC. Translating it yields CASSYTGAIYEQYF.

This clonotype was detected many times. The gene calls are TRBV30 and TRBJ1-5, with D uncertain. Deletions cut 1 base from V and 0 bases from J, with 1 base between. This CDR3 region has 12 residues. The germline gives CDR1 GTSNPN, CDR2 SVGIG (reference sequence). This CDR3 is CAWSDSNQPQHF. CDR3 in DNA: TGTGCCTGGAGTGATAGCAATCAGCCCCAGCATTTT.

In this sample, this clonotype turned up many times. This chain connects TRBV20-1 to TRBJ2-7; tentatively, D is TRBD1 (5 bases). The V and J ends lost 0 bases and 2 bases respectively, with 14 bases between them. Per germline, CDR1 DFQATT and CDR2 SNEGSKA (reference sequence). This CDR3 spans 15 amino acids. Written as DNA, the CDR3 is TGCAGTGCTAGAGAAGACAAGGGGCCTCCCTACGAGCAGTACTTC. It yields the protein CSAREDKGPPYEQYF.

The genes are TRBV30 and TRBJ1-2, with D perhaps matching TRBD1 (6 bases). CDR1 and CDR2 (germline): GTSNPN, SVGIG (reference sequence). The CDR3 contains 15 residues. The V gene lost 2 bases and the J gene lost 4 bases, with 17 bases spanning the gap. CDR3 DNA sequence: TGTGCCTGGAGTTTAGCCCCGGGGGCAGGCTATGGCTACACCTTC. Its protein product is CAWSLAPGAGYGYTF.

Details on this clonotype: The junction shows a germline mismatch at one end, possibly a read error. This chain joins TRBV12-3 or TRBV12-4 and TRBJ2-5; D unclear. The CDR3 length is 13 residues. The CDR3 nucleotides read TGTGCCGGCAGTTTGGGTACAACACAGACCCAGTACTTC. Amino acids: CAGSLGTTQTQYF.

This clonotype has a handful of counts. The V call is TRBV6-2 or TRBV6-3, the J call TRBJ1-4; possibly TRBD1 for D (5 bases). Looked up from germline, CDR1 is MNHEY and CDR2 is SVGEGT. Trimming took off 2 bases at V and 3 bases at J, with 10 bases between the two ends. There are 15 residues in the CDR3. The CDR3 reads CASSYGGVANEKLFF. Written as DNA, the CDR3 is TGTGCCAGCAGTTACGGAGGGGTGGCTAATGAAAAACTGTTTTTT.

Ten or more counts support this clonotype. V gene TRBV3-1 combines with J gene TRBJ1-1; a possible D gene is TRBD1 (5 bases). Per germline, CDR1 LGHDT and CDR2 YNNKEL (reference sequence). With 1 base removed from V and 2 bases from J, the gap between germline ends came to 8 bases. This CDR3 has 14 amino acids. The CDR3, as DNA: TGTGCCAGCAGCCAAGGAGGGGCAAACACTGAAGCTTTCTTT. Its translation is CASSQGGANTEAFF.

This chain links TRBV10-3 with TRBJ1-2, with D perhaps matching TRBD1 (5 bases). Germline lookup yields CDR1 ENHRY and CDR2 SYGVKD. The CDR3 extends over 13 amino acids. Trimming removed 2 bases at V and 7 bases at J, with 11 bases between. CDR3 in amino acids: CAISEGADPGYTF. In DNA, the CDR3 is TGTGCCATCAGTGAGGGGGCGGATCCTGGCTACACCTTC.

At least ten counts were recorded for this clonotype. The chain employs TRBV3-1 and TRBJ2-2; 12 positions agree with TRBD2. The germline V gene has CDR1 LGHDT and CDR2 YNNKEL (reference sequence). The junction had 6 bases not matched to a gene; V was cut back by 4 bases and J by 0 bases. This CDR3 region has 18 residues. The CDR3 DNA is TGTGCCAGCAGCCGCCAGAGGACTAGCGGGACGAACACCGGGGAGCTGTTTTTT. It is translated as CASSRQRTSGTNTGELFF.

This clonotype was counted ten times or more. The chain carries TRBV11-2 and TRBJ2-5; D is perhaps TRBD1 or TRBD2 (9 bases each). The germline V gene encodes CDR1 SGHAT and CDR2 FQNNGV. The V and J ends lost 3 bases and 3 bases respectively, with 17 bases between them. The CDR3 sequence is 16 residues long. The CDR3 bases are TGTGCCAGCAGCTTTCTAGCGGGACAGGGTGAAGAGACCCAGTACTTC. Its translation: CASSFLAGQGEETQYF. Drawing the rest from reference TRBV11-2 and TRBJ2-5, the complete variable domain is EAGVAQSPRYKIIEKRQSVAFWCNPISGHATLYWYQQILGQGPKLLIQFQNNGVVDDSQLPKDRFSAERLKGVDSTLKIQPAKLEDSAVYLCASSFLAGQGEETQYFGPGTRLLVL.

The chain is built from TRBV5-1 and TRBJ2-2, with 9 bases matching TRBD2. The CDR3 runs to 19 residues. CDR1 and CDR2 from the germline V gene are SGHRS and YFSETQ. The junction had 10 bases not matched to a gene; V was cut back by 1 base and J by 0 bases. The CDR3 loop reads CASSLRGSAGGANTGELFF. CDR3 coding DNA: TGCGCCAGCAGCTTGCGGGGGTCGGCGGGAGGGGCGAACACCGGGGAGCTGTTTTTT.

The sample holds many counts of this clonotype. This chain links TRBV28 with TRBJ2-5; 8 bases match TRBD2. V shed 6 bases, J shed 2 bases, and the junction held 11 bases outside the gene matches. This CDR3 spans 16 amino acids. Germline CDR1 MDHEN, CDR2 SYDVKM. The CDR3 DNA is TGTGCCAGCAGCCCCCGTACTAGCGGTGAACAAGAGACCCAGTACTTC. Residues: CASSPRTSGEQETQYF.

There are many counts of this clonotype. The rearrangement uses TRBV5-1 and TRBJ1-5, with TRBD1 as a possible D gene (5 bases). Germline-derived CDR1 and CDR2 are SGHRS and YFSETQ. Trimming stripped 0 bases from V and 5 bases from J, with 12 bases between. The CDR3 length is 15 residues. The CDR3 loop is CASSLVSGADQPQHF. In nucleotides, the CDR3 is TGCGCCAGCAGCTTGGTATCCGGGGCCGATCAGCCCCAGCATTTT. The whole variable domain, remainder taken from reference TRBV5-1 and TRBJ1-5, is KAGVTQTPRYLIKTRGQQVTLSCSPISGHRSVSWYQQTPGQGLQFLFEYFSETQRNKGNFPGRFSGRQFSNSRSEMNVSTLELGDSALYLCASSLVSGADQPQHFGDGTRLSIL.

The V and J genes are TRBV19 and TRBJ2-5; maybe TRBD2 (6 bases). The CDR3 extends over 12 amino acids. V was shortened by 5 bases and J by 5 bases, with 9 bases between the two germline ends. Germline CDR1 LNHDA, CDR2 SQIVND (reference sequence). The CDR3 here is CASSSAGETQYF. Written as DNA, the CDR3 is TGTGCCAGTAGTTCTGCGGGGGAGACCCAGTACTTC. The full variable domain, rest sourced from reference TRBV19 and TRBJ2-5, is DGGITQSPKYLFRKEGQNVTLSCEQNLNHDAMYWYRQDPGQGLRLIYYSQIVNDFQKGDIAEGYSVSREKKESFPLTVTSAQKNPTAFYLCASSSAGETQYFGPGTRLLVL.

This clonotype was seen ten or more times. The chain employs TRBV5-1 and TRBJ2-1; D uncertain. CDR1 and CDR2 from the germline V gene are SGHRS and YFSETQ. The CDR3 spans 12 residues. The V and J ends lost 4 bases and 8 bases respectively, with 10 bases between them. The CDR3 DNA follows: TGCGCCAGCAGCCGTGTATGGGATGAGCAGTTCTTC. Translation gives CASSRVWDEQFF.

V and J are TRBV7-3 and TRBJ2-5, with 12 bases identical to TRBD1. V dropped 4 bases and J dropped 5; count of bases not matched to a gene: 8. The CDR3 extends over 16 amino acids. Germline V gene sequence: CDR1 SGHTA, CDR2 FQGTGA. CDR3 sequence (DNA): TGTGCCAGCAGCTCAACCGGGACAGGGGGCATGGAGACCCAGTACTTC. Its translation is CASSSTGTGGMETQYF. Looking up the rest from reference TRBV7-3 and TRBJ2-5 gives the full variable domain: GAGVSQTPSNKVTEKGKYVELRCDPISGHTALYWYRQSLGQGPEFLIYFQGTGAADDSGLPNDRFFAVRPEGSVSTLKIQRTERGDSAVYLCASSSTGTGGMETQYFGPGTRLLVL.

This clonotype was counted at least ten times. This chain uses TRBV3-1 with TRBJ2-7; 7 bases match TRBD1. After removal of 3 bases from V and 7 bases from J, the junction contained 15 bases not matched to a gene. Germline V gives CDR1 LGHDT, CDR2 YNNKEL (reference sequence). This CDR3 contains 16 residues. The CDR3 reads CASSHGEASPRGEQYF. The DNA for the CDR3 is TGTGCCAGCAGCCACGGGGAAGCTTCCCCCAGGGGGGAGCAGTACTTC.

This clonotype has ten or more counts. The chain recombines TRBV2 with TRBJ1-4; possible D gene TRBD1, 6 bases. Germline assignment: CDR1 SNHLY and CDR2 FYNNEI. This CDR3 has 14 amino acids. V lost 6 bases, J lost 0 bases, and 8 bases lay in between. CDR3 sequence: CASRAGATNEKLFF. The CDR3 nucleotides read TGTGCCAGCAGGGCAGGGGCAACTAATGAAAAACTGTTTTTT.

This clonotype was found many times. The chain has TRBV18 and TRBJ2-1; 8 bases map to TRBD1. V trimming: 3 bases; J trimming: 8 bases; junction bases outside the gene matches: 12. This CDR3 comprises 16 residues. Germline values: CDR1 KGHSH, CDR2 LQKENI. In DNA form, the CDR3 reads TGTGCCAGCTCACCGGACAGGGTAGGGGTGGACGATGAGCAGTTCTTC. Translated, it gives CASSPDRVGVDDEQFF.

This chain connects TRBV7-8 to TRBJ1-3, with D possibly matching TRBD1 (6 bases). Germline V gene lookup returns CDR1 SGHVS and CDR2 FQNEAQ. The CDR3 is made up of 16 amino acids. Trimming pared 5 bases from V and 1 base from J, leaving 15 bases between. CDR3 sequence reads: CASSTVGQSSGNTIYF. CDR3 coding DNA: TGTGCCAGCAGCACAGTAGGACAGAGTTCTGGAAACACCATATATTTT.

The chain has TRBV19 and TRBJ1-5; D unclear. Germline V gives CDR1 LNHDA, CDR2 SQIVND (reference sequence). The CDR3 contains 17 residues. V lost 3 bases to trimming and J lost 4 bases, with 19 bases between them. DNA for the CDR3: TGTGCCAGTAGTATTATGGTTACAGTTTCTTTTAATCAGCCCCAGCATTTT. Protein product: CASSIMVTVSFNQPQHF.

This clonotype showed up many times. The gene calls are TRBV28 and TRBJ2-1; possible D gene TRBD1, 6 bases. There are 13 residues in the CDR3. V lost 10 bases and J lost 0, with 10 bases in between. The germline CDR1 and CDR2 sequences are MDHEN and SYDVKM. CDR3 in amino acids: CATQTGSYNEQFF. In nucleotides, the CDR3 is TGTGCCACCCAGACAGGCTCCTACAATGAGCAGTTCTTC.

In DNA, the CDR3 is TGTGCCAGTCTGTGGGAGGATACGCAGTATTTT. Encoded protein: CASLWEDTQYF. The chain is built from TRBV19 and TRBJ2-3; D possibly corresponds to TRBD2 (5 bases). CDR3 length: 11 residues. Germline-derived CDR1 and CDR2 are LNHDA and SQIVND (reference sequence). Deletions cut 8 bases from V and 6 bases from J, with 9 bases between.

The chain has TRBV29-1 and TRBJ2-2; 7 bases match TRBD1. The V gene's germline CDR1 is SQVTM and CDR2 ANQGSEA. The CDR3 is 12 residues long. V shed 3 bases, J shed 8 bases, and the junction held 3 bases outside the gene matches. CDR3 bases: TGCAGCGTTGAGACAGGGACGGGGGAGCTGTTTTTT. It codes for CSVETGTGELFF.

This clonotype was found many times. The rearrangement uses TRBV28 and TRBJ1-2; TRBD1 matches at 9 bases. V shed 2 bases, J shed 8 bases, and the junction held 6 bases outside the gene matches. CDR3 size: 14 residues. CDR1 and CDR2 from the germline V gene are MDHEN and SYDVKM. Here the CDR3 DNA reads TGTGCCAGCAGTTTACCGGGACAGGGAGGCGGCTACACCTTC. This encodes CASSLPGQGGGYTF.

In its sample, this clonotype was seen a few times. The chain combines TRBV12-3 or TRBV12-4 with TRBJ2-5, with 7 bases identical to TRBD2. CDR3 length: 13 residues. V lost 7 bases, J lost 5 bases, and 7 bases stayed unmatched. CDR3 coding DNA: TGTGCCAGCACCTTGGGGGGGGACGAGACCCAGTACTTC. It yields the protein CASTLGGDETQYF.

J is TRBJ1-1 and V is TRBV5-8; D gene uncertain. Germline V lookup: CDR1 SGHTS, CDR2 YDEGEE. Trimming cost V 5 bases and J 1 base, with 9 bases left between them. The CDR3 spans 13 residues. The CDR3 DNA follows: TGTGCCAGCAGAGTAACGGAGAACACTGAAGCTTTCTTT. This gives the protein CASRVTENTEAFF.

This clonotype was recorded a few times. The chain employs TRBV20-1 and TRBJ2-1; 10 nucleotides align to TRBD2. This CDR3 is 10 amino acids long. Germline V lookup: CDR1 DFQATT, CDR2 SNEGSKA (reference sequence). The V segment lost 6 bases and the J segment 14 bases; nucleotides outside the gene matches: 4. The CDR3 sequence: CSATGLAEFF. The CDR3 DNA is TGCAGTGCAACCGGACTAGCGGAGTTCTTC.

This clonotype came up many times. The chain combines TRBV7-2 with TRBJ2-5; 9 bases map to TRBD2. The CDR3 has 13 residues. After removal of 8 bases from V and 5 bases from J, the junction contained 6 bases not matched to a gene. CDR1 is SGHTA, CDR2 FQGNSA, per germline. The CDR3 region has the DNA TGTGCCAGCTCTCCTAGCGGGAAGGAGACCCAGTACTTC. The encoded protein is CASSPSGKETQYF.

This clonotype was detected ten times or more. The genes are TRBV20-1 and TRBJ2-7; the D is unclear. The CDR3 runs 13 residues. V was trimmed by 6 bases and J by 4 bases, leaving 16 bases between them. The germline V gene encodes CDR1 DFQATT and CDR2 SNEGSKA (reference sequence). The CDR3 DNA reads TGCAGTGCAACCAACTATGGGGAATACGAGCAGTACTTC. Protein: CSATNYGEYEQYF.